These 15 T cell receptor beta chains were all obtained from the same sample, sequenced in a study of response to subunit inactivated influenza vaccine (dated by TCRdb to 2016 to 2019). Library method: RT-PCR. Sequencer: Illumina HiSeq 2500. TCRdb reprocessing: public reads trimmed at Q25 with fastp, clones called with MiXCR, in-frame beta chains kept. Identical CDR3 protein sequences are pooled into one entry, listed with their most common genes and DNA. The sample table contains hundreds of thousands of distinct CDR3 sequences; only one count was recorded for over 11% of them. 6.5% to 8.5% of the sample is taken by the ten largest. The sequencing used PBMCs from blood, collected 14 to 15 days before vaccination. Receptor source: a middle-aged man who received an inactivated influenza vaccine. Donor details come from another sample of the same person, matched by shared clones.

This clonotype was observed a few times. This chain connects TRBV3-1 to TRBJ2-2, with 7 bases identical to TRBD1. V was clipped by 3 bases and J by 5 bases; unmatched bases: 6. The germline CDR1 and CDR2 sequences are LGHDT and YNNKEL (reference sequence). This CDR3 has 15 amino acids. The CDR3 nucleotides read TGTGCCAGCAGCCATACAGGGGTGCGGACCGGGGAGCTGTTTTTT. Encoded protein: CASSHTGVRTGELFF.

The chain employs TRBV20-1 and TRBJ1-6; possibly TRBD1 for D (5 bases). V was cut by 3 bases and J by 7 bases, with 10 bases left in between. Germline V gives CDR1 DFQATT, CDR2 SNEGSKA (reference sequence). CDR3 length: 13 amino acids. CDR3 nucleotides: TGCAGTGCTAGCGGACATAGAAATTCACCCCTCCACTTT. As protein: CSASGHRNSPLHF.

A few counts support this clonotype. The chain couples TRBV12-3 or TRBV12-4 to TRBJ1-2, with D possibly TRBD1 on 6 matching bases. Trimming removed 6 bases from V and 4 bases from J, with 21 bases in between. The CDR3 sequence is 16 residues long. CDR3 amino acids: CASRPGTNKGVYGYTF. CDR3 bases: TGTGCCAGCAGACCCGGGACAAACAAAGGGGTCTATGGCTACACCTTC.

This clonotype was observed many times. The V call is TRBV11-2, the J call TRBJ2-7; D unresolved. This CDR3 region has 12 residues. Deletions cut 1 base from V and 5 bases from J, with 6 bases between. From germline, CDR1 is SGHAT and CDR2 FQNNGV. CDR3 DNA sequence: TGTGCCAGCAGCTTAGTACCCAACGAGCAGTACTTC. Its translation: CASSLVPNEQYF.

The chain has TRBV2 and TRBJ1-1, with D unresolved. Between the trimmed V and J ends, which lost 0 bases and 5 bases, there was a span of 10 bases. Germline assignment: CDR1 SNHLY and CDR2 FYNNEI. This CDR3 has 14 residues. The CDR3 sequence: CASSEALLTTEAFF. CDR3 bases: TGTGCCAGCAGTGAAGCTCTCCTAACGACTGAAGCTTTCTTT.

V usage is TRBV20-1 and J usage is TRBJ2-7; 11 positions agree with TRBD1. In germline, CDR1 is DFQATT, CDR2 SNEGSKA (reference sequence). The CDR3 has 13 residues. The V gene end was trimmed by 5 bases and the J gene end by 5 bases; junction bases not matched to a gene: 5. For the CDR3, the DNA is TGCAGTGCTCGGGACAGGGGGTTCAACGAGCAGTACTTC. Translation gives CSARDRGFNEQYF.

The CDR3 is CSVELGGETQYF. CDR3 in DNA: TGCAGCGTCGAACTGGGGGGAGAGACCCAGTACTTC. V usage is TRBV29-1 and J usage is TRBJ2-5; tentatively, D is TRBD2 (6 bases). Germline lookup yields CDR1 SQVTM and CDR2 ANQGSEA. This CDR3 contains 12 residues. With 6 bases removed from V and 4 bases from J, the gap between germline ends came to 12 bases.

The rearrangement links TRBV11-2 to TRBJ2-2, with 9 bases fitting TRBD1. The V gene end was trimmed by 6 bases and the J gene end by 6 bases; junction bases not matched to a gene: 8. This CDR3 has 15 amino acids. Germline V CDR1 and CDR2: SGHAT, FQNNGV. The CDR3 reads CASSPRTGASGELFF. The CDR3 DNA sequence: TGTGCCAGCAGTCCAAGGACAGGGGCTTCCGGGGAGCTGTTTTTT.

This clonotype showed up just a few times. The V and J genes are TRBV11-2 and TRBJ2-2; no clear D. Germline lookup yields CDR1 SGHAT and CDR2 FQNNGV. The CDR3 has 14 amino acids. The germline V and J ends were trimmed by 6 bases and 2 bases, with 10 bases remaining between them. The CDR3 sequence is CASRIQLNTGELFF. The CDR3 DNA reads TGTGCCAGCAGGATACAGCTTAACACCGGGGAGCTGTTTTTT.

The CDR3 bases are TGTGCCAGTAGTCCTACTGCGTCTAATGAAAAACTGTTTTTT. Protein: CASSPTASNEKLFF. J is TRBJ1-4 and V is TRBV19, with D hard to call. CDR3 length equals 14 residues. With 5 bases removed from V and 3 bases from J, the gap between germline ends came to 10 bases. Germline V lookup: CDR1 LNHDA, CDR2 SQIVND (reference sequence).

To note about this clonotype: The junction shows a germline mismatch at one end, possibly a read error. V gene TRBV7-8 combines with J gene TRBJ2-7; 9 bases agree with TRBD2. Germline assignment: CDR1 SGHVS and CDR2 FQNEAQ. This CDR3 has 13 residues. CDR3 sequence (DNA): TGTGCCAGCAGTTTAGGGGCGGGAGGGGGGCAGTACTTC. Protein sequence: CASSLGAGGGQYF.

The sample holds a few counts of this clonotype. V usage is TRBV6-1 and J usage is TRBJ2-5; D may match TRBD1 or TRBD2 (6 bases each). V was shortened by 6 bases and J by 4 bases, with 15 bases between the two germline ends. Germline-derived CDR1 and CDR2 are MNHNS and SASEGT. The length of the CDR3 is 14 residues. The CDR3 protein is CASRREGGVETQYF. The CDR3, as DNA: TGTGCCAGCAGACGAGAGGGGGGAGTAGAGACCCAGTACTTC.

This clonotype was observed a handful of times. CDR3 residues: CASSDFQGGGYTF. The CDR3 bases are TGTGCCAGCAGTGACTTTCAGGGTGGGGGCTACACCTTC. The chain recombines TRBV2 with TRBJ1-2, with D possibly being TRBD1 (5 bases). Trimming removed 3 bases at V and 8 bases at J, with 13 bases between. Germline V gene lookup returns CDR1 SNHLY and CDR2 FYNNEI. The CDR3 has 13 amino acids.

This sequence joins TRBV6-1 and TRBJ2-7; D is unclear. Germline CDR1 reads MNHNS; CDR2 reads SASEGT. This CDR3 has 13 amino acids. Trimming left V 9 bases short and J 2 bases short, with 14 bases between. CDR3 loop: CASTRLVPYEQYF. The DNA for the CDR3 is TGTGCCAGTACGAGGCTCGTTCCCTACGAGCAGTACTTC.

This clonotype was found a few times. V is TRBV5-1 and J is TRBJ2-7; the match to TRBD1 covers 8 bases. This CDR3 is 15 amino acids long. CDR1 SGHRS and CDR2 YFSETQ come from the germline V gene. The trim removed 1 base at V and 7 bases at J, leaving 10 bases unmatched. The CDR3 DNA reads as TGCGCCAGCAGCTTGAAGGGACAGGCAGAAGTGGAGCAGTACTTC. Translating gives CASSLKGQAEVEQYF.